The 5 T cell receptor beta chains reported below all come from one sample, sequenced in a study of blood T cell repertoires in COVID-19. Repertoires were generated with immunoSEQ multiplex PCR, while TCRdb's copy carries only in-frame clones and drops some. The data hold about 120,000 clones, with roughly 85% observed a single time. Sequenced: peripheral blood. These receptors were taken from a man older than 75 with active or convalescent COVID-19.

The CDR3 loop is CASSRNSMNTEAFF. The CDR3 coding sequence is TGTGCCAGCAGCCGAAACAGCATGAACACTGAAGCTTTCTTT. The chain recombines TRBV28 with TRBJ1-1; no firm D call. V lost 6 bases, J lost 0 bases, and 11 bases lay in between. Germline-derived CDR1 and CDR2 are MDHEN and SYDVKM. This CDR3 contains 14 residues.

The rearrangement links TRBV11-2 to TRBJ1-4, with D possibly being TRBD1 (6 bases). Germline CDR1 reads SGHAT; CDR2 reads FQNNGV. The CDR3 runs to 13 residues. Trimming pared 7 bases from V and 8 bases from J, leaving 14 bases between. CDR3: CASNQGSREKLFF. The CDR3 nucleotides read TGTGCCAGCAACCAGGGGTCCCGGGAAAAACTGTTTTTT.

V is TRBV5-6 and J is TRBJ1-2; D not certain. The germline CDR1 and CDR2 sequences are SGHDT and YYEEEE. There are 12 residues in the CDR3. V gave up 3 bases and J gave up 8 bases, with 11 bases separating them. CDR3 in amino acids: CASSSEVRGYTF. CDR3 DNA: TGTGCCAGCAGCTCAGAGGTCCGCGGCTACACCTTC.

V and J are TRBV2 and TRBJ1-2, with a possible D match to TRBD1 (5 bases). V was trimmed by 6 bases and J by 4 bases, leaving 15 bases between them. In germline, CDR1 is SNHLY, CDR2 FYNNEI. The CDR3 is 14 amino acids. The CDR3 DNA sequence: TGTGCCAGCAGCCCGAGGCGGGGGATCTATGGCTACACCTTC. Translation: CASSPRRGIYGYTF.

In nucleotides, the CDR3 is TGCGCCAGCAGCTTGGTAGGGTTGGAGGATCAGCCCCAGCATTTT. Translated, it gives CASSLVGLEDQPQHF. The chain carries TRBV5-1 and TRBJ1-5; D unclear. CDR1 is SGHRS and CDR2 is YFSETQ in the germline V gene. The CDR3 runs to 15 residues. V dropped 0 bases and J dropped 5 bases, with 12 bases sitting between them.